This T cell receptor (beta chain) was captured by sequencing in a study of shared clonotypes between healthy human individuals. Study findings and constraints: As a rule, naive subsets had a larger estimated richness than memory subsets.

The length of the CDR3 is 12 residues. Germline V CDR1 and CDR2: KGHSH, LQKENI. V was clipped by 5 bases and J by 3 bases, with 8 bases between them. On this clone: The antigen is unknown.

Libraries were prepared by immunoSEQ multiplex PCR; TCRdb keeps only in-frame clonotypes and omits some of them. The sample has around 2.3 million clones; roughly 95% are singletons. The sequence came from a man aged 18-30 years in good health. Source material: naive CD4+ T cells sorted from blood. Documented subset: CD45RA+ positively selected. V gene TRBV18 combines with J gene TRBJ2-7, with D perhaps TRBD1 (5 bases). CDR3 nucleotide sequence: TGTGCCAGCTCATCCAGGGTCTACGAGCAGTACTTC. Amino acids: CASSSRVYEQYF.